These 27 T cell receptor beta chains share one sample of origin, sequenced in a study of cytomegalovirus exposure and HLA in healthy donors. A multiplex PCR was run with 60 Vbeta primers and 13 Jbeta primers. Using immunoSEQ multiplex PCR, the repertoire was profiled, and TCRdb retains in-frame clones only, with some absent. The profile shows some 170,000 clones, roughly 79% of them singletons. The specimen sequenced was PBMCs. The receptors stem from a woman aged 40 to 50 in good health and CMV-seronegative.

The chain links TRBV7-9 to TRBJ2-1, with D maybe TRBD2 (5 bases). V lost 1 base to trimming and J lost 9 bases, with 10 bases between them. The CDR3 totals 13 residues. Germline loops: CDR1 SEHNR, CDR2 FQNEAQ (reference sequence). The CDR3 reads CASSLGYAGEQFF. CDR3 DNA sequence: TGTGCCAGCAGCTTAGGTTACGCGGGTGAGCAGTTCTTC.

The gene calls are TRBV29-1 and TRBJ1-2; D gene unclear. Trimming took 2 bases from V and 3 from J, leaving 10 bases between them. The CDR3 covers 13 residues. Germline CDR1 and CDR2: SQVTM and ANQGSEA. The DNA for the CDR3 is TGCAGCGTTGAAAAAGTACGGGACTATGGCTACACCTTC. This gives the protein CSVEKVRDYGYTF. The entire variable domain, with the rest obtained from reference TRBV29-1 and TRBJ1-2, is as follows: SAVISQKPSRDICQRGTSLTIQCQVDSQVTMMFWYRQQPGQSLTLIATANQGSEATYESGFVIDKFPISRPNLTFSTLTVSNMSPEDSSIYLCSVEKVRDYGYTFGSGTRLTVV.

This rearrangement joins TRBV4-1 to TRBJ2-5; 12 bases are a match to TRBD1. V was clipped by 3 bases and J by 5 bases; unmatched bases: 10. CDR1 is MGHRA, CDR2 YSYEKL, per germline. This CDR3 comprises 17 residues. CDR3 nucleotide sequence: TGCGCCAGCAGCCAGGTCCCGGGACAGGGGGCGCAGGAGACCCAGTACTTC. This codes for CASSQVPGQGAQETQYF.

This chain connects TRBV5-1 to TRBJ2-3, with a weak D call TRBD2 (6 bases). The V and J ends lost 0 bases and 3 bases respectively, with 14 bases between them. The CDR3 runs to 16 residues. The germline V gene has CDR1 SGHRS and CDR2 YFSETQ. CDR3 amino acids: CASSLVVQGGTDTQYF. The DNA of the CDR3 is TGCGCCAGCAGCTTGGTGGTGCAGGGAGGTACAGATACGCAGTATTTT.

This clone was seen a few times. V gene TRBV27 combines with J gene TRBJ2-7; 8 positions match TRBD1. J was trimmed by 5 bases and V by 0 bases; bases with no gene match: 6. The CDR3 is 15 amino acids. Germline V lookup: CDR1 MNHEY, CDR2 SMNVEV (reference sequence). The CDR3 DNA sequence: TGTGCCAGCAGTTTATCAGGCAGGGGGCACAACGAGCAGTACTTC. This gives the protein CASSLSGRGHNEQYF.

The chain recombines TRBV7-3 with TRBJ2-3, with a tentative D call TRBD1 (8 bases). The CDR3 has 16 residues. Germline V gives CDR1 SGHTA, CDR2 FQGTGA. V lost 2 bases to trimming and J lost 6 bases, with 18 bases between them. CDR3 nucleotide sequence: TGTGCCAGCAGCTTAGGGGGGGGCAGGGGGCGCGATACGCAGTATTTT. Amino acids: CASSLGGGRGRDTQYF.

The gene calls are TRBV7-2 and TRBJ1-5; TRBD1 matches at 12 bases. This CDR3 is built from 15 residues. V lost 4 bases, J lost 6 bases, and 4 bases stayed unmatched. Germline assignment: CDR1 SGHTA and CDR2 FQGNSA. The CDR3 sequence is CASSSGTGGVQPQHF. The CDR3 DNA is TGTGCCAGCAGCTCCGGGACAGGGGGCGTTCAGCCCCAGCATTTT.

The CDR3 region has the DNA TGTGCCAGCTCACTCATGCGACTAGCGGGAGGGCAAGAGACCCAGTACTTC. Translated: CASSLMRLAGGQETQYF. This chain links TRBV18 with TRBJ2-5, with 14 bases fitting TRBD2. The CDR3 consists of 17 residues. The ends lost 4 bases at V and 2 bases at J; junction bases unmatched: 6. Germline values: CDR1 KGHSH, CDR2 LQKENI.

V and J are TRBV28 and TRBJ2-7, with 7 positions matching TRBD1. The germline gives CDR1 MDHEN, CDR2 SYDVKM. The junction had 15 bases not matched to a gene; V was cut back by 7 bases and J by 3 bases. The CDR3 is 16 residues long. The CDR3 spells CASMGTEVAANYEQYF. The CDR3 nucleotides are TGTGCCAGCATGGGGACAGAAGTGGCCGCGAACTACGAGCAGTACTTC. The variable domain in full, completed from reference TRBV28 and TRBJ2-7, reads DVKVTQSSRYLVKRTGEKVFLECVQDMDHENMFWYRQDPGLGLRLIYFSYDVKMKEKGDIPEGYSVSREKKERFSLILESASTNQTSMYLCASMGTEVAANYEQYFGPGTRLTVT.

The rearrangement uses TRBV30 and TRBJ2-3; 10 positions agree with TRBD2. CDR3 length: 13 amino acids. Germline values: CDR1 GTSNPN, CDR2 SVGIG (reference sequence). Trimming at V came to 7 bases and at J to 2 bases, leaving 3 bases not matched to a gene. The CDR3, as DNA: TGTGCCTTTAGCGGGGGGACCACAGATACGCAGTATTTT. Translation: CAFSGGTTDTQYF.

The genes are TRBV30 and TRBJ1-3, with D unclear. This CDR3 is built from 15 residues. With 1 base removed from V and 2 bases from J, the gap between germline ends came to 12 bases. Per germline, CDR1 GTSNPN and CDR2 SVGIG (reference sequence). In DNA, the CDR3 is TGTGCCTGGAGTGGAACGAATCCGGCTGGAAACACCATATATTTT. This translates into CAWSGTNPAGNTIYF.

The V and J genes are TRBV9 and TRBJ2-6; perhaps TRBD2 as D (6 bases). The germline V and J ends were trimmed by 2 bases and 1 base, with 10 bases remaining between them. This CDR3 has 16 amino acids. The germline V gene has CDR1 SGDLS and CDR2 YYNGEE. The CDR3 reads CASSVGGRSGANVLTF. In nucleotides, the CDR3 is TGTGCCAGCAGCGTTGGGGGGAGATCTGGGGCCAACGTCCTGACTTTC.

As regards this clone: One end of the junction varies from germline; a read error may be responsible. This chain links TRBV7-7 with TRBJ2-7; 9 positions match TRBD2. The CDR3 spans 11 residues. Germline assignment: CDR1 SSHAT and CDR2 FNYEAQ (reference sequence). This chain's CDR3 is CASSLSGRRYF. The CDR3 DNA reads as TGTGCTAGCAGCTTAAGCGGGAGGAGGTACTTC. Full variable domain (rest looked up from reference TRBV7-7 and TRBJ2-7): GAGVSQSPRYKVTKRGQDVTLRCDPISSHATLYWYQQALGQGPEFLTYFNYEAQPDKSGLPSDRFSAERPEGSISTLTIQRTEQRDSAMYRCASSLSGRRYFGPGTRLTVT.

Details on this clone: Other nucleotide sequences in the sample specify the same CDR3. The gene calls are TRBV5-1 and TRBJ2-5; tentatively, D is TRBD2 (5 bases). The germline V and J ends were trimmed by 3 bases and 1 base, with 10 bases remaining between them. The germline V gene encodes CDR1 SGHRS and CDR2 YFSETQ. The CDR3 loop spans 14 amino acids. CDR3 sequence: CASSSGGGQETQYF. CDR3 bases: TGCGCCAGCAGCTCTGGAGGTGGCCAAGAGACCCAGTACTTC.

The rearrangement joins TRBV9 to TRBJ2-3, with D perhaps matching TRBD2 (5 bases). With 2 bases removed from V and 7 bases from J, the gap between germline ends came to 14 bases. The CDR3 consists of 14 residues. CDR1 is SGDLS and CDR2 is YYNGEE in the germline V gene. The CDR3 protein is CASSVGLLQNTQYF. CDR3 nucleotide sequence: TGTGCCAGCAGCGTCGGACTCCTCCAAAATACGCAGTATTTT.

CDR3 coding DNA: TGTGCCAGCAGCCCGACTAGCGGGGTGGTCGGGGAGCTGTTTTTT. Translating gives CASSPTSGVVGELFF. This chain links TRBV7-3 with TRBJ2-2, with 11 positions matching TRBD2. CDR1 is SGHTA and CDR2 is FQGTGA in the germline V gene. J gave up 7 bases and V 5 bases, and 6 bases lay outside the gene matches. The CDR3 is 15 amino acids.

This clone has only one observation. The V call is TRBV19, the J call TRBJ1-5; possible D gene TRBD1, 5 bases. This CDR3 is built from 15 residues. The V gene's germline CDR1 is LNHDA and CDR2 SQIVND (reference sequence). Trimming cost V 7 bases and J 1 base, with 14 bases left between them. The CDR3 here is CASNWGETSNQPQHF. The CDR3 coding sequence is TGTGCCAGTAATTGGGGCGAGACAAGCAATCAGCCCCAGCATTTT.

This clone was recorded only once. The CDR3 coding sequence is TGTGCCTGGAGTGTAAGGGTCCGACAGGGGAGTGGAAACACCATATATTTT. The encoded protein is CAWSVRVRQGSGNTIYF. The genes are TRBV30 and TRBJ1-3, with 8 nucleotides matching TRBD1. CDR1 and CDR2 from the germline V gene are GTSNPN and SVGIG (reference sequence). The CDR3 extends over 17 amino acids. Unmatched junction bases numbered 10, after V lost 0 bases and J lost 3 bases.

This chain connects TRBV27 to TRBJ2-1, with 8 bases matching TRBD2. The CDR3 covers 16 residues. The germline V gene has CDR1 MNHEY and CDR2 SMNVEV (reference sequence). Trimming removed 4 bases from V and 3 bases from J; junction bases left unmatched: 8. The CDR3, as DNA: TGTGCCAGCAGTTATAAGAGCGGGAGAGGCTACAATGAGCAGTTCTTC. This codes for CASSYKSGRGYNEQFF.

The chain uses TRBV12-5 and TRBJ2-1; possible D gene TRBD1, 6 bases. Germline lookup yields CDR1 LGHNT and CDR2 FRNRAP. The V end lost 3 bases, the J end lost 12 bases, and 9 bases lay between the germline ends. CDR3 size: 11 residues. CDR3 in amino acids: CASGFRGGQFF. CDR3 bases: TGTGCTAGTGGTTTTCGAGGGGGGCAGTTCTTC.

The rearrangement links TRBV5-1 to TRBJ2-7, with 7 positions matching TRBD1. With V trimmed by 5 bases and J by 0 bases, 8 bases remained unmatched. The CDR3 has 15 residues. Germline CDR1 SGHRS, CDR2 YFSETQ. The CDR3 bases are TGCGCCAGCAGTCTCGACAGGGCGTACTCCTACGAGCAGTACTTC. This translates into CASSLDRAYSYEQYF.

The chain couples TRBV5-1 to TRBJ1-5; TRBD1 matches at 7 bases. The CDR3 extends over 18 amino acids. The germline V gene has CDR1 SGHRS and CDR2 YFSETQ. Unmatched junction bases numbered 13, after V lost 4 bases and J lost 0 bases. The CDR3 coding sequence is TGCGCCAGCAGCCCCGGACAGGTGGGAACATATAGCAATCAGCCCCAGCATTTT. It specifies CASSPGQVGTYSNQPQHF. Looking up the rest from reference TRBV5-1 and TRBJ1-5 gives the full variable domain: KAGVTQTPRYLIKTRGQQVTLSCSPISGHRSVSWYQQTPGQGLQFLFEYFSETQRNKGNFPGRFSGRQFSNSRSEMNVSTLELGDSALYLCASSPGQVGTYSNQPQHFGDGTRLSIL.

This clone has just a few counts. V and J are TRBV19 and TRBJ1-1; 9 bases are a match to TRBD1. The V segment lost 7 bases and the J segment 0 bases; nucleotides outside the gene matches: 12. The CDR3 loop spans 17 amino acids. Germline assignment: CDR1 LNHDA and CDR2 SQIVND (reference sequence). The CDR3 is CASTPGQGSPMNTEAFF. CDR3 coding DNA: TGTGCCAGTACCCCTGGACAGGGGAGTCCCATGAACACTGAAGCTTTCTTT.

The J gene is TRBJ2-7, the V gene TRBV7-9, with 9 bases matching TRBD1. The CDR3 length is 16 residues. The J segment lost 2 bases and the V segment lost 5 bases, leaving 10 bases of the junction unmatched. The germline V gene encodes CDR1 SEHNR and CDR2 FQNEAQ (reference sequence). The CDR3 here is CASSRTQTGGTYEQYF. The CDR3 DNA reads as TGTGCCAGCAGCCGAACTCAGACAGGGGGGACCTACGAGCAGTACTTC.

The CDR3 coding sequence is TGTGCCAGCAGCTTAGAAGGACAGAAAGGGACTGAAGCTTTCTTT. It yields the protein CASSLEGQKGTEAFF. The chain carries TRBV11-2 and TRBJ1-1; the D gene is possibly TRBD1 (6 bases). Trimming pared 0 bases from V and 5 bases from J, leaving 13 bases between. CDR1 and CDR2 from the germline V gene are SGHAT and FQNNGV. This CDR3 comprises 15 residues. Complete variable domain (other parts from reference TRBV11-2 and TRBJ1-1): EAGVAQSPRYKIIEKRQSVAFWCNPISGHATLYWYQQILGQGPKLLIQFQNNGVVDDSQLPKDRFSAERLKGVDSTLKIQPAKLEDSAVYLCASSLEGQKGTEAFFGQGTRLTVV.

This clone has just a few counts. The rearrangement joins TRBV30 to TRBJ1-1; no clear D. Germline V gene data show CDR1 as GTSNPN and CDR2 as SVGIG (reference sequence). Trimming left V 2 bases short and J 3 bases short, with 4 bases between. The CDR3 is made up of 11 amino acids. The CDR3 loop is CAWSFDTEAFF. The CDR3 nucleotides read TGTGCCTGGAGTTTCGACACTGAAGCTTTCTTT.

The genes are TRBV6-1 and TRBJ2-1; tentatively, D is TRBD2 (6 bases). V gave up 5 bases and J gave up 10 bases, with 15 bases separating them. CDR1 MNHNS and CDR2 SASEGT come from the germline V gene. The CDR3 extends over 13 amino acids. CDR3 loop: CASSLTEGNEQFF. The CDR3 DNA sequence: TGTGCCAGCAGTTTAACGGAGGGAAACGAGCAGTTCTTC.